This entry lists 26 T cell receptor beta chains sequenced from one sample in a study of T cells in Graves' hyperthyroidism and ophthalmopathy. Amplified regions were TCR beta CDR3 sequences from RNA transcripts. First-round RT-PCR with HTBI primers amplified the TCR CDR3 region. Each CDR3 protein is one row after TCRdb ran MiXCR on the multiplex PCR reads. Among about 270,000 distinct CDR3 sequences listed, approximately 20% were seen once. The sequenced material came from blood. All receptors derive from a man aged 30 to 39 with Graves' ophthalmopathy.

Many counts were recorded for this clonotype. V usage is TRBV6-1 and J usage is TRBJ2-5, with 7 bases that match TRBD1. Germline V gene data show CDR1 as MNHNS and CDR2 as SASEGT. Germline trimming cut 6 bases from V and 2 bases from J; bases unmatched to any gene: 6. This CDR3 is 14 amino acids long. CDR3 region: CASSKTGPQETQYF. As DNA, the CDR3 is TGTGCCAGCAGCAAGACAGGGCCACAAGAGACCCAGTACTTC.

The CDR3 sequence: CASSLFAEAFF. In DNA, the CDR3 is TGTGCCAGCAGCTTATTCGCTGAAGCTTTCTTT. The chain employs TRBV11-3 and TRBJ1-1; D uncertain. Trimming pared 2 bases from V and 6 bases from J, leaving 4 bases between. The CDR3 sequence is 11 residues long. The germline V gene encodes CDR1 SGHNT and CDR2 YENEEA.

J is TRBJ2-3 and V is TRBV28; maybe TRBD2 (6 bases). This CDR3 has 12 residues. Germline CDR1 and CDR2: MDHEN and SYDVKM. Trimming took 7 bases from V and 4 from J, leaving 9 bases between them. The CDR3: CASTAGSDTQYF. The CDR3, as DNA: TGTGCCAGCACGGCGGGATCAGATACGCAGTATTTT.

This clonotype was recorded at least ten times. The V gene is TRBV20-1, the J gene TRBJ2-7; 7 bases align to TRBD2. J was trimmed by 0 bases and V by 3 bases; bases with no gene match: 8. There are 15 residues in the CDR3. Germline CDR1 DFQATT, CDR2 SNEGSKA (reference sequence). The CDR3 DNA reads TGCAGTGCTAGGCGAGCGGGACTTAGCTCCTACGAGCAGTACTTC. It encodes CSARRAGLSSYEQYF.

V is TRBV9 and J is TRBJ2-7, with a weak D call TRBD2 (6 bases). The CDR3 spans 14 residues. Germline V gives CDR1 SGDLS, CDR2 YYNGEE. Deletions cut 0 bases from V and 5 bases from J, with 12 bases between. The CDR3 coding sequence is TGTGCCAGCAGCGTAGTGGGTAGCGGAGACGAGCAGTACTTC. This gives the protein CASSVVGSGDEQYF.

This clonotype has at least ten counts. V and J are TRBV11-1 and TRBJ2-3, with D hard to call. V lost 7 bases to trimming and J lost 1 base, with 15 bases between them. There are 15 residues in the CDR3. CDR1 SGHAT and CDR2 FQDESV come from the germline V gene (reference sequence). In DNA, the CDR3 is TGTGCCAGCAACGGACCATTTGGAGGCACAGATACGCAGTATTTT. It is translated as CASNGPFGGTDTQYF.

V and J are TRBV3-1 and TRBJ2-7; D remains unclear. The V end lost 0 bases, the J end lost 4 bases, and 4 bases lay between the germline ends. Looked up from germline, CDR1 is LGHDT and CDR2 is YNNKEL (reference sequence). CDR3 length: 12 residues. Here the CDR3 DNA reads TGTGCCAGCAGCCAAGATTATTACGAGCAGTACTTC. Amino acid sequence: CASSQDYYEQYF.

The chain employs TRBV2 and TRBJ2-2, with 10 bases matching TRBD1. V lost 2 bases and J lost 4; bases outside the gene matches: 10. CDR3 size: 18 residues. Germline V gene data show CDR1 as SNHLY and CDR2 as FYNNEI. Here the CDR3 reads CASSEYVTGGYGTGELFF. CDR3 nucleotides: TGTGCCAGCAGTGAATACGTGACAGGGGGCTATGGCACCGGGGAGCTGTTTTTT.

Ten or more counts support this clonotype. The genes are TRBV11-3 and TRBJ2-1; TRBD2 aligns across 8 bases. Germline V lookup: CDR1 SGHNT, CDR2 YENEEA. V lost 7 bases to trimming and J lost 8 bases; unmatched junction nucleotides: 10. CDR3 length: 14 residues. The DNA of the CDR3 is TGTGCCAGCACCCGGGAGGGAGATAGCGATGAGCAGTTCTTC. Protein: CASTREGDSDEQFF.

This clonotype was seen many times. The rearrangement joins TRBV11-3 to TRBJ1-2, with a tentative D call TRBD1 (6 bases). Trimming took off 6 bases at V and 8 bases at J, with 16 bases between the two ends. The length of the CDR3 is 13 residues. The germline V gene encodes CDR1 SGHNT and CDR2 YENEEA. The DNA for the CDR3 is TGTGCCAGCAGTTACCCACAGGGACGCGGCTACACCTTC. Protein product: CASSYPQGRGYTF.

This clonotype was seen ten or more times. The chain's CDR3 is CSADGTSGRPYNEQFF. The CDR3 DNA reads TGCAGTGCCGACGGGACTAGCGGGAGGCCCTACAATGAGCAGTTCTTC. The V call is TRBV20-1, the J call TRBJ2-1; 15 bases align to TRBD2. This CDR3 contains 16 residues. Germline loops: CDR1 DFQATT, CDR2 SNEGSKA (reference sequence). Germline trimming cut 6 bases from V and 2 bases from J; bases unmatched to any gene: 5.

The gene calls are TRBV5-5 and TRBJ1-5, with 7 bases that match TRBD1. The germline V gene encodes CDR1 SGHKS and CDR2 YYEKEE (reference sequence). Trimming at V came to 3 bases and at J to 3 bases, leaving 9 bases not matched to a gene. The CDR3 extends over 16 amino acids. The CDR3 spells CASSWEYRGYNQPQHF. CDR3 coding DNA: TGTGCCAGCAGCTGGGAATACAGGGGATACAATCAGCCCCAGCATTTT.

This clonotype was seen only a few times. The genes are TRBV25-1 and TRBJ2-1; 8 bases align to TRBD1. This CDR3 spans 15 amino acids. V dropped 6 bases and J dropped 3; count of bases not matched to a gene: 7. Per germline, CDR1 MGHDK and CDR2 SYGVNS. For the CDR3, the DNA is TGTGCCAGCAGGCGTCTGGGGACAGGCTACAATGAGCAGTTCTTC. It is translated as CASRRLGTGYNEQFF.

Points on this clonotype: Since a much larger clone is just one base distant, this may be a read error. The CDR3 does not end in the conserved phenylalanine or tryptophan, so this is likely a read error. CDR3 in amino acids: CASSPGGYEQYL. The CDR3 nucleotides are TGTGCCAGCAGCCCCGGGGGCTACGAGCAGTACCTC. The gene calls are TRBV7-9 and TRBJ2-7, with D possibly matching TRBD2 (6 bases). CDR3 size: 12 residues. Germline V gene sequence: CDR1 SEHNR, CDR2 FQNEAQ (reference sequence). Between the trimmed V and J ends, which lost 5 bases and 3 bases, there was a span of 8 bases.

This clonotype was observed a few times. This may arise from a read error, as a much more abundant clone is one base away. The rearrangement links TRBV30 to TRBJ2-3, with a possible D match to TRBD2 (5 bases). This CDR3 has 11 residues. Germline V CDR1 and CDR2: GTSNPN, SVGIG (reference sequence). The CDR3 nucleotides are TGTGCCTGGAGCAGCGGAGATACGCATTATTTT. Its protein is CAWSSGDTHYF.

This clonotype has only a few counts. The V and J genes are TRBV5-1 and TRBJ2-5; D uncertain. V was cut by 3 bases and J by 0 bases, with 6 bases left in between. This CDR3 region has 13 residues. In germline, CDR1 is SGHRS, CDR2 YFSETQ. CDR3: CASSWRNQETQYF. In DNA, the CDR3 is TGCGCCAGCAGCTGGAGAAACCAAGAGACCCAGTACTTC.

This clonotype came up once. The rearrangement links TRBV11-3 to TRBJ2-3; the D gene is possibly TRBD1 (5 bases). The CDR3 consists of 16 residues. Germline V gene lookup returns CDR1 SGHNT and CDR2 YENEEA. The V end was cut by 0 bases, the J end by 1 base, with 11 bases between. CDR3 nucleotide sequence: TGTGCCAGCAGCTTAGAACCAGGGCTGGGCACAGATACGCAGTATTTT. It yields the protein CASSLEPGLGTDTQYF. Supplemented by reference TRBV11-3 and TRBJ2-3, the full variable domain reads EAGVVQSPRYKIIEKKQPVAFWCNPISGHNTLYWYLQNLGQGPELLIRYENEEAVDDSQLPKDRFSAERLKGVDSTLKIQPAELGDSAVYLCASSLEPGLGTDTQYFGPGTRLTVL.

The table lists this clonotype with a few counts. The chain joins TRBV3-1 to TRBJ1-2; D remains ambiguous. The V gene's germline CDR1 is LGHDT and CDR2 YNNKEL (reference sequence). V was clipped by 2 bases and J by 6 bases, with 13 bases between them. CDR3 size: 14 residues. The CDR3 reads CASSQSPLGNGYTF. CDR3 in DNA: TGTGCCAGCAGCCAATCCCCGTTGGGTAATGGCTACACCTTC.

A word on this clonotype: The junction departs from germline at one end; a sequencing error may be responsible. The rearrangement uses TRBV5-1 and TRBJ2-2; D perhaps matches TRBD2 (6 bases). Looked up from germline, CDR1 is SGHRS and CDR2 is YFSETQ. The CDR3 consists of 19 residues. The CDR3 loop is CASSFLSRTPGRLSGKLFF. The CDR3 bases are TGCGCCAGCAGCTTTCTCTCCAGAACACCCGGGAGATTGTCCGGGAAGCTGTTTTTT.

The chain combines TRBV27 with TRBJ1-1; D is possibly TRBD1 (5 bases). Deletions cut 7 bases from V and 2 bases from J, with 14 bases between. Germline assignment: CDR1 MNHEY and CDR2 SMNVEV (reference sequence). CDR3 length equals 14 residues. The CDR3 DNA reads TGTGCCAGCACCTCGGCAGGGTTCAACACTGAAGCTTTCTTT. It codes for CASTSAGFNTEAFF.

The CDR3 DNA reads TGTGCCAGTAGTCGAGAACAGGGGAACTATGGCTACACCTTC. It codes for CASSREQGNYGYTF. J is TRBJ1-2 and V is TRBV19, with 7 bases identical to TRBD1. The junction had 5 bases not matched to a gene; V was cut back by 5 bases and J by 2 bases. This CDR3 spans 14 amino acids. From germline, CDR1 is LNHDA and CDR2 SQIVND (reference sequence).

Of note for this clonotype: It may be a read error: a sequence one base away is much more abundant. V usage is TRBV20-1 and J usage is TRBJ1-1; D perhaps matches TRBD1 (6 bases). V was cut by 5 bases and J by 11 bases, with 15 bases left in between. CDR1 DFQATT and CDR2 SNEGSKA come from the germline V gene (reference sequence). This CDR3 is built from 11 residues. The CDR3 protein is CSAHDRRMAFF. CDR3 sequence (DNA): TGCAGTGCTCACGACAGGCGGATGGCTTTCTTT.

This clonotype was counted once. The chain links TRBV27 to TRBJ2-1; TRBD1 matches 11 bases. Losses at the gene ends were 5 bases for V and 6 bases for J; bases not matched to a gene: 3. Germline V gene lookup returns CDR1 MNHEY and CDR2 SMNVEV (reference sequence). The CDR3 is made up of 14 amino acids. CDR3 loop: CASSGQGAGNEQFF. CDR3 DNA sequence: TGTGCCAGCAGTGGACAGGGGGCGGGCAATGAGCAGTTCTTC.

This clonotype was found a few times. The chain employs TRBV12-3 or TRBV12-4 and TRBJ1-2, with D maybe TRBD1 (5 bases). The V end lost 0 bases, the J end lost 2 bases, and 10 bases lay between the germline ends. This CDR3 is built from 15 residues. CDR3 sequence reads: CASSLAGRANYGYTF. The DNA of the CDR3 is TGTGCCAGCAGTTTAGCGGGACGGGCAAACTATGGCTACACCTTC.

This clonotype was picked up many times. The rearrangement uses TRBV3-1 and TRBJ2-3, with D perhaps TRBD1 (6 bases). There are 15 residues in the CDR3. Germline CDR1 LGHDT, CDR2 YNNKEL (reference sequence). V lost 0 bases and J lost 3, with 10 bases in between. The DNA for the CDR3 is TGTGCCAGCAGCCAAGATGTTACAGGGACAGATACGCAGTATTTT. Translation gives CASSQDVTGTDTQYF.

This clonotype was picked up a small number of times. V gene TRBV28 combines with J gene TRBJ2-7; weak D call: TRBD1 (5 bases). The V end was cut by 6 bases, the J end by 5 bases, with 11 bases between. Germline V gene data show CDR1 as MDHEN and CDR2 as SYDVKM. The CDR3 is 12 amino acids. In DNA form, the CDR3 reads TGTGCCAGCAGACAGGCAGCTCACGAGCAGTACTTC. Protein product: CASRQAAHEQYF.